One sample yielded the 21 T cell receptor beta chains listed below, sequenced in a study of blood T cell repertoires in COVID-19. Repertoires were generated with immunoSEQ multiplex PCR, while TCRdb's copy carries only in-frame clones and drops some. The table has approximately 94,000 clones, 84% seen once; the top ten hold around 25%. The source material was peripheral blood. These receptor sequences come from a man aged 60 to 69 with acute or convalescent COVID-19.

The genes are TRBV7-6 and TRBJ2-1, with 9 nucleotides matching TRBD2. The CDR3 spans 15 residues. In germline, CDR1 is SGHVS, CDR2 FNYEAQ. J gave up 4 bases and V 1 base, and 2 bases lay outside the gene matches. Here the CDR3 reads CASSLGSGRYNEQFF. CDR3 in DNA: TGTGCCAGCAGCTTAGGTAGCGGGAGATACAATGAGCAGTTCTTC.

The chain employs TRBV7-2 and TRBJ1-1; 7 bases match TRBD1. With 8 bases clipped from V and 1 base from J, the junction kept 4 bases outside the gene matches. The CDR3 extends over 13 amino acids. Germline assignment: CDR1 SGHTA and CDR2 FQGNSA. DNA for the CDR3: TGTGCCAGCGGGGGACAGAAGAACACTGAAGCTTTCTTT. This codes for CASGGQKNTEAFF.

The rearrangement joins TRBV28 to TRBJ2-7; 7 bases match TRBD1. In germline, CDR1 is MDHEN, CDR2 SYDVKM. The junction had 15 bases not matched to a gene; V was cut back by 4 bases and J by 9 bases. The CDR3 length is 15 residues. CDR3 sequence: CASSSIPGQWLGQYF. For the CDR3, the DNA is TGTGCCAGCAGTTCCATCCCGGGACAGTGGCTTGGGCAGTACTTC.

This chain connects TRBV28 to TRBJ2-7; possibly TRBD1 for D (5 bases). This CDR3 has 13 residues. With 3 bases removed from V and 4 bases from J, the gap between germline ends came to 10 bases. In germline, CDR1 is MDHEN, CDR2 SYDVKM. The CDR3 loop is CASSFAGLYEQYF. CDR3 in DNA: TGTGCCAGCAGTTTTGCAGGGCTGTACGAGCAGTACTTC.

CDR3 bases: TGTGCCAGCAGTCCGGGGGGACAGGGTCGGAATGGCTACACCTTC. Protein: CASSPGGQGRNGYTF. The rearrangement uses TRBV28 and TRBJ1-2, with 9 bases lining up with TRBD1. There are 15 residues in the CDR3. Per germline, CDR1 MDHEN and CDR2 SYDVKM. V shed 5 bases and J 6 bases; nucleotides not matched to a gene: 10.

The rearrangement joins TRBV10-3 to TRBJ1-1; 7 positions match TRBD1. Germline CDR1 is ENHRY and CDR2 is SYGVKD. The ends lost 8 bases at V and 1 base at J; junction bases unmatched: 4. The CDR3 spans 13 residues. The CDR3 reads CAIGGQENTEAFF. Written as DNA, the CDR3 is TGTGCCATCGGAGGACAGGAGAACACTGAAGCTTTCTTT.

V and J are TRBV6-5 and TRBJ1-1, with TRBD1 matching 9 bases. CDR3 size: 13 residues. V gave up 6 bases and J gave up 6 bases; unmatched junction bases: 5. In germline, CDR1 is MNHEY, CDR2 SVGAGI. The DNA of the CDR3 is TGTGCCAGCAGCCGGGACAGGGTAGCTGAAGCTTTCTTT. Translating gives CASSRDRVAEAFF.

The V call is TRBV29-1, the J call TRBJ1-3; D unclear. The CDR3 loop spans 13 amino acids. CDR1 and CDR2 (germline): SQVTM, ANQGSEA. With 2 bases removed from V and 0 bases from J, the gap between germline ends came to 5 bases. The CDR3 bases are TGCAGCGTTGAACCCAGCTCTGGAAACACCATATATTTT. Amino acids: CSVEPSSGNTIYF.

The rearrangement links TRBV11-2 to TRBJ2-1; a weak D match, TRBD1 (6 bases). V was pared by 3 bases and J by 4 bases, with 16 bases between. This CDR3 region has 16 residues. CDR1 SGHAT and CDR2 FQNNGV come from the germline V gene. The CDR3 DNA sequence: TGTGCCAGCAGCTTGTCCGGGACATCTGAATACAATGAGCAGTTCTTC. This codes for CASSLSGTSEYNEQFF.

The V gene is TRBV4-1, the J gene TRBJ2-5; D is unresolved. The CDR3 contains 13 residues. Trimming left V 2 bases short and J 3 bases short, with 7 bases between. Germline values: CDR1 MGHRA, CDR2 YSYEKL. The CDR3 sequence: CASSQSPEETQYF. The CDR3, as DNA: TGCGCCAGCAGCCAAAGTCCGGAAGAGACCCAGTACTTC.

The DNA for the CDR3 is TGTGCCAGCAGCCTTATCTGGATCCCCGGGGCCGGGGAGCTGTTTTTT. Protein product: CASSLIWIPGAGELFF. V and J are TRBV14 and TRBJ2-2; D possibly corresponds to TRBD2 (5 bases). V shed 4 bases and J shed 6 bases, with 18 bases lying between them. Germline CDR1 is SGHDN and CDR2 is FVKESK. The CDR3 sequence is 16 residues long.

The rearrangement joins TRBV27 to TRBJ2-7, with D uncertain. This CDR3 has 11 amino acids. Per germline, CDR1 MNHEY and CDR2 SMNVEV (reference sequence). V lost 4 bases to trimming and J lost 6 bases, with 7 bases between them. CDR3 DNA sequence: TGTGCCAGCAGTTGGTTCGGCGAGCAGTACTTC. Its translation is CASSWFGEQYF.

The J gene is TRBJ2-7, the V gene TRBV7-8, with 8 nucleotides matching TRBD2. V shed 3 bases and J 6 bases; nucleotides not matched to a gene: 7. Germline V gene lookup returns CDR1 SGHVS and CDR2 FQNEAQ. The CDR3 spans 14 residues. The CDR3 loop reads CASSFQAGVSEQYF. As DNA, the CDR3 is TGTGCCAGCAGCTTCCAAGCGGGGGTAAGCGAGCAGTACTTC.

The V and J genes are TRBV5-1 and TRBJ2-5; 7 positions agree with TRBD1. V dropped 3 bases and J dropped 3; count of bases not matched to a gene: 8. The germline V gene encodes CDR1 SGHRS and CDR2 YFSETQ. The CDR3 is made up of 15 amino acids. CDR3 sequence reads: CASSSVPGGKETQYF. As DNA, the CDR3 is TGCGCCAGCAGCTCAGTGCCAGGGGGTAAAGAGACCCAGTACTTC.

The V call is TRBV11-2, the J call TRBJ1-2, with D possibly being TRBD1 (6 bases). Germline CDR1 reads SGHAT; CDR2 reads FQNNGV. Trimming took off 3 bases at V and 4 bases at J, with 18 bases between the two ends. The CDR3 runs 16 residues. The CDR3 DNA reads as TGTGCCAGCAGCTTCCCTCGGGGGGGGCCCGGCTATGGCTACACCTTC. This gives the protein CASSFPRGGPGYGYTF.

This sequence joins TRBV6-6 and TRBJ1-4, with TRBD1 matching over 8 bases. Germline CDR1 reads MNHNY; CDR2 reads SVGAGI (reference sequence). The J segment lost 1 base and the V segment lost 6 bases, leaving 4 bases of the junction unmatched. This CDR3 has 15 residues. CDR3 nucleotide sequence: TGTGCCAGCAGCAAACAGGGGGGAACTAATGAAAAACTGTTTTTT. Its translation: CASSKQGGTNEKLFF.

J is TRBJ2-1 and V is TRBV28, with D maybe TRBD2 (6 bases). The V gene's germline CDR1 is MDHEN and CDR2 SYDVKM. Trimming left V 7 bases short and J 8 bases short, with 12 bases between. The length of the CDR3 is 12 residues. The CDR3 bases are TGTGCCAGCACCTCGGAGGGGTATGAGCAGTTCTTC. It encodes CASTSEGYEQFF.

This sequence joins TRBV5-1 and TRBJ1-4; D call uncertain. CDR1 and CDR2 from the germline V gene are SGHRS and YFSETQ. The CDR3 runs 13 residues. Trimming removed 2 bases at V and 4 bases at J, with 6 bases between. CDR3 residues: CASSFGNNEKLFF. For the CDR3, the DNA is TGCGCCAGCAGCTTCGGGAATAATGAAAAACTGTTTTTT.

The rearrangement joins TRBV18 to TRBJ2-1; the D gene is possibly TRBD2 (5 bases). Trimming stripped 1 base from V and 10 bases from J, with 11 bases between. Germline CDR1 reads KGHSH; CDR2 reads LQKENI. CDR3 length equals 13 residues. The CDR3 sequence: CASSPRGEREQFF. The DNA for the CDR3 is TGTGCCAGCTCACCACGGGGAGAACGGGAGCAGTTCTTC.

The genes are TRBV2 and TRBJ1-1; D is undetermined. V lost 8 bases to trimming and J lost 0 bases, with 10 bases between them. Germline CDR1 SNHLY, CDR2 FYNNEI. This CDR3 region has 13 residues. The CDR3: CASHLEVNTEAFF. Here the CDR3 DNA reads TGTGCCAGCCATTTGGAGGTGAACACTGAAGCTTTCTTT.

The rearrangement links TRBV7-9 to TRBJ1-2; 7 nucleotides agree with TRBD1. The V gene end was trimmed by 5 bases and the J gene end by 4 bases; junction bases not matched to a gene: 13. The CDR3 consists of 16 residues. Germline assignment: CDR1 SEHNR and CDR2 FQNEAQ (reference sequence). CDR3 sequence: CASSLGDRSPFYGYTF. CDR3 nucleotide sequence: TGTGCCAGCAGCCTCGGGGACAGATCCCCGTTCTATGGCTACACCTTC.